The 14 T cell receptor beta chains below were found in one sample sequenced in a study of T cell clonality in common variable immunodeficiency. Using immunoSEQ multiplex PCR, the repertoire was profiled, and TCRdb retains in-frame clones only, with some absent. The sample shows about 37,000 clones, no singletons; the ten largest hold 0.95%. Sequencing was performed on peripheral blood mononuclear cells. These receptors were collected from a person aged 18 to 75 in good health.

This clone was seen at least ten times. Sequencing ends 3 residues short of the CDR3 end; the germline J gene provides the rest. This chain joins TRBV28 and TRBJ1-2; TRBD1 agrees at 7 bases. CDR3 length: 14 amino acids. Germline V CDR1 and CDR2: MDHEN, SYDVKM. CDR3 bases read: TGTGCCAGCAGTCTCCGACGACAGGGAGAAGGC. Its translation: CASSLRRQGEG. The whole CDR3 sequence is CASSLRRQGEGYTF.

This clone was observed at least ten times. The read ends 3 residues before the CDR3 terminus; that terminus is restored from the germline J gene. The genes are TRBV6-1 and TRBJ1-1; tentatively, D is TRBD1 (6 bases). The CDR3 has 13 amino acids. The V end was cut by 2 bases, the J end by 7 bases, with 11 bases between. Germline-derived CDR1 and CDR2 are MNHNS and SASEGT. The CDR3 spells CASSEFETGEAFF. CDR3 DNA (partial): TGTGCCAGCAGTGAATTTGAGACAGGTGAA.

This clone was observed many times. The CDR3 is cut off 3 residues early in the read; its end comes from the germline J gene. V gene TRBV12-3 or TRBV12-4 combines with J gene TRBJ2-3; D is possibly TRBD1 (5 bases). There are 14 residues in the CDR3. V was clipped by 3 bases and J by 2 bases, with 9 bases between them. CDR3 region: CASSLTVPTDTQYF. The part of the CDR3 DNA that was read is TGTGCCAGCAGTTTGACAGTCCCCACAGATACG.

This clone was recorded at least ten times. The read ends 3 residues before the CDR3 terminus; that terminus is restored from the germline J gene. J is TRBJ1-2 and V is TRBV5-1; 9 bases are a match to TRBD1. Germline lookup yields CDR1 SGHRS and CDR2 YFSETQ. This CDR3 is built from 13 residues. CDR3 loop: CASSSGQGGGYTF. The CDR3 bases that were read are TGCGCCAGCAGCTCGGGACAGGGTGGAGGC.

Ten or more counts support this clone. The missing CDR3 end, 3 residues past where the read stops, is filled in from the germline J gene. The rearrangement links TRBV7-2 to TRBJ2-5; 8 bases agree with TRBD2. The length of the CDR3 is 14 residues. Per the germline V gene, CDR1 is SGHTA and CDR2 is FQGNSA. V lost 3 bases to trimming and J lost 5 bases; unmatched junction nucleotides: 5. The sequenced part of the CDR3 DNA is TGTGCCAGCAGCTTTAACCCTAGCGGGGAGACC. Amino acid sequence: CASSFNPSGET. The full CDR3 protein reads CASSFNPSGETQYF. The variable domain in full, completed from reference TRBV7-2 and TRBJ2-5, reads GAGVSQSPSNKVTEKGKDVELRCDPISGHTALYWYRQSLGQGLEFLIYFQGNSAPDKSGLPSDRFSAERTGGSVSTLTIQRTQQEDSAVYLCASSFNPSGETQYFGPGTRLLVL.

This clone was found many times. The read ends 3 residues before the CDR3 terminus; that terminus is restored from the germline J gene. This chain uses TRBV2 with TRBJ2-1; unclear D gene. The CDR3 runs to 13 residues. Trimming cost V 3 bases and J 7 bases, with 10 bases left between them. CDR1 and CDR2 (germline): SNHLY, FYNNEI. The CDR3 region is CASSDQVCNEQFF. CDR3 DNA (partial): TGTGCCAGCAGTGATCAGGTATGTAATGAG.

This clone was detected many times. Germline and junction disagree at one end, which may indicate a read error. The CDR3 extends 3 residues past the end of the read, so its final part is completed from the germline J gene. This sequence joins TRBV4-2 and TRBJ1-1, with TRBD1 identical over 7 bases. The V gene's germline CDR1 is LGHNA and CDR2 YNFKEQ. CDR3 length: 16 amino acids. The chain's CDR3 is CASSPWAQGSGTEAFF. The sequenced part of the CDR3 DNA is TGCGCCAGCAGCCCCTGGGCACAGGGGTCAGGGACTGAA.

This clone was picked up many times. The CDR3 end is not reached by the read, which stops 3 residues before it; the germline J gene fills it in. The V call is TRBV5-6, the J call TRBJ2-1; 7 nucleotides align to TRBD1. Losses at the gene ends were 0 bases for V and 4 bases for J; bases not matched to a gene: 1. This CDR3 region has 14 residues. Germline CDR1 reads SGHDT; CDR2 reads YYEEEE. The covered CDR3 bases are TGTGCCAGCAGCTTGGGACAGGGTTACAATGAG. Its translation is CASSLGQGYNE. The full CDR3 reads CASSLGQGYNEQFF.

This clone is judged medium-sized. The missing CDR3 end, 3 residues past where the read stops, is filled in from the germline J gene. This rearrangement joins TRBV20-1 to TRBJ2-7; D is unresolved. Germline CDR1 and CDR2: DFQATT and SNEGSKA (reference sequence). The V gene lost 2 bases and the J gene lost 6 bases, with 17 bases spanning the gap. CDR3 length: 14 amino acids. CDR3 DNA (partial): TGCAGTGCTAGATCCCCCGGGTCCTCCGTCGAG. Its translation: CSARSPGSSVE. Given in full, the CDR3 is CSARSPGSSVEQYF.

This clone appeared many times. The junction departs from the called germline gene at one end, perhaps through a read error. The read is 3 residues too short to cover the CDR3 end, so that end is filled in from the germline J gene. The chain uses TRBV4-2 and TRBJ2-7; tentatively, D is TRBD2 (5 bases). This CDR3 comprises 14 residues. CDR1 LGHNA and CDR2 YNFKEQ come from the germline V gene. The CDR3 reads CASSQVIGRVEQYF. The CDR3 bases that were read are TGCGCCAGCAGCCAAGTAATAGGGCGGGTCGAG.

This clone was detected many times. The CDR3 extends 3 residues past the end of the read, so its final part is completed from the germline J gene. This sequence joins TRBV20-1 and TRBJ1-6; no definite D call. Germline assignment: CDR1 DFQATT and CDR2 SNEGSKA (reference sequence). The length of the CDR3 is 18 residues. V was trimmed by 3 bases and J by 0 bases, leaving 18 bases between them. CDR3 amino acids: CSASRSPAGSSYNSPLHF. The sequenced CDR3 bases are TGCAGTGCTAGTAGATCGCCCGCGGGGAGCTCCTATAATTCACCC.

The sample holds many counts of this clone. The read stops 3 residues short of the end of the CDR3; the missing end is completed from the germline J gene. The chain combines TRBV20-1 with TRBJ2-3, with D possibly TRBD2 on 7 matching bases. Trimming took off 6 bases at V and 1 base at J, with 17 bases between the two ends. CDR3 length: 15 amino acids. Germline CDR1 and CDR2: DFQATT and SNEGSKA (reference sequence). The sequenced part of the CDR3 DNA is TGCAGTGCCCGGGGGGAGGGGGGCGGCACAGATACG. Its protein is CSARGEGGGTDT. The full CDR3 protein reads CSARGEGGGTDTQYF.

In this sample, this clone turned up many times. The read ends 3 residues shy of where the CDR3 ends; the end is completed using the germline J gene. The same CDR3 arises from other DNA sequences in this sample as well. The chain is built from TRBV7-9 and TRBJ2-2; 7 nucleotides agree with TRBD1. Germline CDR1 is SEHNR and CDR2 is FQNEAQ (reference sequence). The CDR3 totals 13 residues. The junction had 8 bases not matched to a gene; V was cut back by 10 bases and J by 6 bases. CDR3 amino acids: CAIARGQSGELFF. The sequenced CDR3 bases are TGTGCCATAGCCCGGGGACAGTCCGGGGAG.

This clone was seen many times. The sequenced fragment ends 3 residues before the CDR3 boundary, so the rest is inferred from the germline J gene. The chain employs TRBV19 and TRBJ2-7; no clear D gene. The V end lost 0 bases, the J end lost 5 bases, and 17 bases lay between the germline ends. The CDR3 sequence is 16 residues long. The germline gives CDR1 LNHDA, CDR2 SQIVND (reference sequence). The CDR3 loop reads CASSIDLRYPPNEQYF. The CDR3 bases that were read are TGTGCCAGTAGTATAGATCTCCGGTACCCCCCTAACGAG.